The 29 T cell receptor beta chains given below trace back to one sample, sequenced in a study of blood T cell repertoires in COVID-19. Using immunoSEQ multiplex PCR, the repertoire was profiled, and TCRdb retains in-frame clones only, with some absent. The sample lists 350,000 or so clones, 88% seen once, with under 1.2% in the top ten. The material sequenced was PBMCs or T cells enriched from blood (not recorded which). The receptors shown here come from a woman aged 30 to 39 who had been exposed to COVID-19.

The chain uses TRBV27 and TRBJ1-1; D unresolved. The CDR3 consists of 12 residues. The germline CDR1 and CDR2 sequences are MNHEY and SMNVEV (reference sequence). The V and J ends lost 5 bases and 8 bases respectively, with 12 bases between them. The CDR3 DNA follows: TGTGCCAGCAGTCTTGCCGGCAGGGAAGCTTTCTTT. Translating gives CASSLAGREAFF.

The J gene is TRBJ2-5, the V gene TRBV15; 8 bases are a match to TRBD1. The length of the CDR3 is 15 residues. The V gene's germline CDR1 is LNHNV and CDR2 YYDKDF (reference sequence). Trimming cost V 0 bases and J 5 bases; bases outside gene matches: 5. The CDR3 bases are TGTGCCACCAGCAGAGATCAGGGGGCGGTGGAGACCCAGTACTTC. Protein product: CATSRDQGAVETQYF.

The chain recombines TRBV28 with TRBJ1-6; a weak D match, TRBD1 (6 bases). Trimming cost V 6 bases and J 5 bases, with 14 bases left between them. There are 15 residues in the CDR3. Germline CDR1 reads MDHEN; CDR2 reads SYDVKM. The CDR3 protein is CASSPSGQNNSPLHF. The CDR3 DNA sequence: TGTGCCAGCAGCCCCTCCGGACAGAATAATTCACCCCTCCACTTT.

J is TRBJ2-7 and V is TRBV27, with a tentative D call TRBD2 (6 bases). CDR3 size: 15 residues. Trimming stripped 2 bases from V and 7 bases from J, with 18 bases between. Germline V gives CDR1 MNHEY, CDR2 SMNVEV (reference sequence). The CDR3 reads CASSLVPSGSGEQYF. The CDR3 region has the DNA TGTGCCAGCAGTTTAGTCCCCTCCGGGAGTGGAGAGCAGTACTTC.

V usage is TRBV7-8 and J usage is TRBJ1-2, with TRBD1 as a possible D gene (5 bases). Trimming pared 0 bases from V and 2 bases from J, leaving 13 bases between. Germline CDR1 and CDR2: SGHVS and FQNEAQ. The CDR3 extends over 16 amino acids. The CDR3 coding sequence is TGTGCCAGCAGCTTAGCCGACCCACAGGACAACTATGGCTACACCTTC. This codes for CASSLADPQDNYGYTF.

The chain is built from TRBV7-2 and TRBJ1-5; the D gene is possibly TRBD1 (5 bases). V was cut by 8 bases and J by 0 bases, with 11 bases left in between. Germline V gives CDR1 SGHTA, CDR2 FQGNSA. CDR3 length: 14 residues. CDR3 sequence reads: CASRRQGSNQPQHF. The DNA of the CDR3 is TGTGCCAGCCGCCGGCAGGGTAGCAATCAGCCCCAGCATTTT.

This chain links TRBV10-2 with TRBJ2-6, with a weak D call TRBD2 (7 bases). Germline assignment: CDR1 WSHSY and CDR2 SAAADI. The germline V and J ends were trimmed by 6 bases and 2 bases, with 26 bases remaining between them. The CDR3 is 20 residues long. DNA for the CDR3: TGCGCCAGCAGAGTGATGGGGGGGCTCCCCGACGCACCTGGGGCCAACGTCCTGACTTTC. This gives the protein CASRVMGGLPDAPGANVLTF.

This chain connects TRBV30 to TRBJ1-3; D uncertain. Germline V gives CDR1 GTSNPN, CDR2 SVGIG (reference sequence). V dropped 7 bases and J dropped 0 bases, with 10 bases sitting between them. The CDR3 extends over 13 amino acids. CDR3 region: CAFRFPSGNTIYF. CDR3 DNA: TGTGCCTTTCGTTTTCCCTCTGGAAACACCATATATTTT.

CDR3: CASSVVVDYHYNEQFF. The DNA of the CDR3 is TGTGCCAGCAGCGTAGTGGTGGACTACCACTACAATGAGCAGTTCTTC. V is TRBV9 and J is TRBJ2-1; D perhaps matches TRBD2 (6 bases). The V and J ends lost 0 bases and 3 bases respectively, with 13 bases between them. The CDR3 consists of 16 residues. Germline CDR1 and CDR2: SGDLS and YYNGEE.

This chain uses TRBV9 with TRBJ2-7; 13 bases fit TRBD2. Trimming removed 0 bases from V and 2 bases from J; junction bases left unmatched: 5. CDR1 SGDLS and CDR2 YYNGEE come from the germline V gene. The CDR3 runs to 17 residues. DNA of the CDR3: TGTGCCAGCAGCGTAGGAATAGGGACTAGCGGGGCCTACGAGCAGTACTTC. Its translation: CASSVGIGTSGAYEQYF.

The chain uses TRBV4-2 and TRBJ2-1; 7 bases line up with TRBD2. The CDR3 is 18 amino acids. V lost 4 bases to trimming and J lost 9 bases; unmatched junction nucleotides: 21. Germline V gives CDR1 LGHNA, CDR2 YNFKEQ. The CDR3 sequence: CASSLRDQLEFPGGEQFF. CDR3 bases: TGTGCCAGCAGCCTCCGGGACCAACTGGAGTTCCCGGGGGGTGAGCAGTTCTTC.

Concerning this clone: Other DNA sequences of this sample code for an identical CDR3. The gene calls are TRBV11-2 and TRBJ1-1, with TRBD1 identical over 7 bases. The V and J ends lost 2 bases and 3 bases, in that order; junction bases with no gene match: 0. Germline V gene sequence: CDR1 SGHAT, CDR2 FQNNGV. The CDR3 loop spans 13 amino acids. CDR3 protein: CASSLTGDTEAFF. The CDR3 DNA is TGTGCCAGCAGCTTAACAGGGGACACTGAAGCTTTCTTT.

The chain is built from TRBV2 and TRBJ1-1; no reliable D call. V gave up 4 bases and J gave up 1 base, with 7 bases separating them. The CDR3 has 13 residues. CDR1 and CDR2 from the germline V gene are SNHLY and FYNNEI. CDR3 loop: CASSAAGNTEAFF. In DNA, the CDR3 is TGTGCCAGCAGTGCGGCGGGGAACACTGAAGCTTTCTTT.

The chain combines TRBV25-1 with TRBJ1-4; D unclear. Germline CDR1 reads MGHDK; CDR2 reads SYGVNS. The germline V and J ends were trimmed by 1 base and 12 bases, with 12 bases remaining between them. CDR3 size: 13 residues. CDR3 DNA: TGTGCCAGCAGTGAATCTAACTATTTGGAACTGTTTTTT. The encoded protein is CASSESNYLELFF.

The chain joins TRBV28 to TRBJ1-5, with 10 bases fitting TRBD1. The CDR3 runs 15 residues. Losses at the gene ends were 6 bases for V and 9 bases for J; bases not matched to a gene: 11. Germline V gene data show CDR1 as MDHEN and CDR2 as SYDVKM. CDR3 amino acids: CASSLGGQGRGPQHF. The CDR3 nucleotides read TGTGCCAGCAGCCTCGGGGGACAGGGGCGGGGGCCCCAGCATTTT.

CDR3 residues: CASSLPSRKESTGELFF. In nucleotides, the CDR3 is TGTGCCAGCAGCTTGCCCTCAAGGAAGGAGAGCACCGGGGAGCTGTTTTTT. This chain uses TRBV7-9 with TRBJ2-2; D remains ambiguous. The germline CDR1 and CDR2 sequences are SEHNR and FQNEAQ (reference sequence). This CDR3 contains 17 residues. The V end was cut by 3 bases, the J end by 4 bases, with 18 bases between.

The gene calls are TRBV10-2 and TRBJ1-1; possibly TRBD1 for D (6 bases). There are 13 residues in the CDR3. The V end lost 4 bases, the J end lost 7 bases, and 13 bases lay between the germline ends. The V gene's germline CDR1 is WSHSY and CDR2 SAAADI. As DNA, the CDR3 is TGCGCCAGCAGTGGGACAGAGCAAATTGAAGCTTTCTTT. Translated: CASSGTEQIEAFF.

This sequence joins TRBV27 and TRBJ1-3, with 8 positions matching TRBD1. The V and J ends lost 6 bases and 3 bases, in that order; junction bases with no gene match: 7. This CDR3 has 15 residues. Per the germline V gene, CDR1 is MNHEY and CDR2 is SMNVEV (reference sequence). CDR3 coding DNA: TGTGCCAGCAGATCAGGGGGCGCCGATGGAAACACCATATATTTT. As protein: CASRSGGADGNTIYF.

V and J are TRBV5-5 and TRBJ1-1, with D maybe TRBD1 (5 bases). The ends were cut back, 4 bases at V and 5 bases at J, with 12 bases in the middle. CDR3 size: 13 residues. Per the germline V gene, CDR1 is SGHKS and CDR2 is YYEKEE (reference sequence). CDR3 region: CASSIKGLTEAFF. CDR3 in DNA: TGTGCCAGCAGCATTAAGGGGCTAACTGAAGCTTTCTTT.

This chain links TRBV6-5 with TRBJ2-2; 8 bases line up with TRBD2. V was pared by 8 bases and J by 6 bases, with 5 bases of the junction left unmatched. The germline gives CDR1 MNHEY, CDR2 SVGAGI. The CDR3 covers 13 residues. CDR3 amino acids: CASRTSRPGELFF. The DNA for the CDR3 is TGTGCCAGCCGGACTAGCCGCCCCGGGGAGCTGTTTTTT.

The chain's CDR3 is CASSRTGSSYNSPLHF. CDR3 nucleotide sequence: TGTGCCAGCAGCCGTACAGGGAGCTCCTATAATTCACCCCTCCACTTT. This chain joins TRBV11-2 and TRBJ1-6; D is possibly TRBD1 (6 bases). Germline V CDR1 and CDR2: SGHAT, FQNNGV. Trimming removed 5 bases at V and 0 bases at J, with 11 bases between. The CDR3 totals 16 residues.

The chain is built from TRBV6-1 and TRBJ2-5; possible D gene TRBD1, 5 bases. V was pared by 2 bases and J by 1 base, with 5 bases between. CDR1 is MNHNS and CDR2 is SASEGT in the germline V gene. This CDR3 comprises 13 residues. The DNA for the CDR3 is TGTGCCAGCAGTGAACAGGGCCAAGAGACCCAGTACTTC. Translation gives CASSEQGQETQYF.

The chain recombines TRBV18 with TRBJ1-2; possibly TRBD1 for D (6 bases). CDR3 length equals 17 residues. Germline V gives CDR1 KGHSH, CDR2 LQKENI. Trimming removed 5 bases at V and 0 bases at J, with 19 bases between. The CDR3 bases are TGTGCCAGCTCAAAGGGGGACGACAGACACACTAACTATGGCTACACCTTC. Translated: CASSKGDDRHTNYGYTF. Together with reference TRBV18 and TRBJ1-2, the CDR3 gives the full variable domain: NAGVMQNPRHLVRRRGQEARLRCSPMKGHSHVYWYRQLPEEGLKFMVYLQKENIIDESGMPKERFSAEFPKEGPSILRIQQVVRGDSAAYFCASSKGDDRHTNYGYTFGSGTRLTVV.

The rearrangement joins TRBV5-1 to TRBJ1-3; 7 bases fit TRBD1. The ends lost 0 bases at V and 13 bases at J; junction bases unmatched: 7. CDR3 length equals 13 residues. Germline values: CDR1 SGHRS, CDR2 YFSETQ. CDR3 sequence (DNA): TGCGCCAGCAGCTTGGATGGCCAGGGGGTAATATATTTT. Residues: CASSLDGQGVIYF.

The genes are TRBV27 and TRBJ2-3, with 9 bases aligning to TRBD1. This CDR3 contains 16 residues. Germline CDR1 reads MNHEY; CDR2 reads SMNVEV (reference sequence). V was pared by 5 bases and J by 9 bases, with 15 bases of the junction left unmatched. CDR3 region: CASSTTRDRVYGTQYF. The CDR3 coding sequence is TGTGCCAGCAGTACCACCCGGGACAGGGTTTATGGGACGCAGTATTTT.

This CDR3 is CASSVSGTFTGELFF. CDR3 nucleotide sequence: TGTGCCAGCAGCGTAAGCGGGACCTTCACCGGGGAGCTGTTTTTT. The chain links TRBV9 to TRBJ2-2; the match to TRBD2 covers 7 bases. Unmatched junction bases numbered 4, after V lost 1 base and J lost 4 bases. CDR1 and CDR2 (germline): SGDLS, YYNGEE. There are 15 residues in the CDR3.

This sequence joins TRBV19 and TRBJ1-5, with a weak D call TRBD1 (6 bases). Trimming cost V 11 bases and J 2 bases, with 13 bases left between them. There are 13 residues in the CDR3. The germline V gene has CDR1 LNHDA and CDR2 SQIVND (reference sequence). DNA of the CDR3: TGTGCCGGGGCAGGGGCCGGCAATCAGCCCCAGCATTTT. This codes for CAGAGAGNQPQHF.

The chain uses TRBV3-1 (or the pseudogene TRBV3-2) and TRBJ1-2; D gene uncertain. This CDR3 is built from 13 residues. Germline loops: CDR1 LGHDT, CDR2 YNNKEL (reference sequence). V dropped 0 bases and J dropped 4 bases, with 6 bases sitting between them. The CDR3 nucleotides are TGTGCCAGCAGCCAAGATCTAGGCTATGGCTACACCTTC. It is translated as CASSQDLGYGYTF.

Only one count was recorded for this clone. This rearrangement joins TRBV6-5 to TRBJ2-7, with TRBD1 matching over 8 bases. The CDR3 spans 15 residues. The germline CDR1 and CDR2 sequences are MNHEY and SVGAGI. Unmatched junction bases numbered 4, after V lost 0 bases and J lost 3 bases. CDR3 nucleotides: TGTGCCAGCAGTTACTCGAGACAGGGGCTCTACGAGCAGTACTTC. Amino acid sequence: CASSYSRQGLYEQYF.